The source of this T cell receptor beta chain is a study of blood T cell repertoires in COVID-19. CDR1 is SGHVS, CDR2 FNYEAQ, per germline. This CDR3 is 14 amino acids long. V lost 5 bases, J lost 6 bases, and 7 bases stayed unmatched. Data came from immunoSEQ multiplex PCR; TCRdb stores just in-frame clones and leaves some out. The sample has 200,000 to 300,000 clones; 75% to 90% are singletons. The sequence was obtained from a woman aged 35 to 49 who had recovered from COVID-19. V is TRBV7-6 and J is TRBJ1-5, with 7 bases fitting TRBD1. Sequenced input: peripheral blood. CDR3 nucleotide sequence: TGTGCCAGCAGCGCACAGGGGACGAGTCAGCCCCAGCATTTT. As protein: CASSAQGTSQPQHF.